This T cell receptor (beta chain) was sequenced during a study of blood T cell repertoires in COVID-19. As regards this clone: Additional DNA sequences in this sample encode the identical CDR3.

V dropped 6 bases and J dropped 7; count of bases not matched to a gene: 6. The CDR3 is made up of 15 amino acids. In germline, CDR1 is MNHEY, CDR2 SVGEGT. Produced via immunoSEQ multiplex PCR; TCRdb's table is partial and in-frame only. The repertoire holds approximately 200,000 clones, with approximately 83% as singletons. The specimen sequenced was peripheral blood. The clonotype originates from a human donor with active or convalescent COVID-19. The donor label of this sample is uncertain. The chain links TRBV6-2 or TRBV6-3 to TRBJ2-1; 13 bases are a match to TRBD2. This CDR3 reads CASSPWTSGGNEQFF. CDR3 nucleotide sequence: TGTGCCAGCAGCCCCTGGACTAGCGGGGGTAATGAGCAGTTCTTC.